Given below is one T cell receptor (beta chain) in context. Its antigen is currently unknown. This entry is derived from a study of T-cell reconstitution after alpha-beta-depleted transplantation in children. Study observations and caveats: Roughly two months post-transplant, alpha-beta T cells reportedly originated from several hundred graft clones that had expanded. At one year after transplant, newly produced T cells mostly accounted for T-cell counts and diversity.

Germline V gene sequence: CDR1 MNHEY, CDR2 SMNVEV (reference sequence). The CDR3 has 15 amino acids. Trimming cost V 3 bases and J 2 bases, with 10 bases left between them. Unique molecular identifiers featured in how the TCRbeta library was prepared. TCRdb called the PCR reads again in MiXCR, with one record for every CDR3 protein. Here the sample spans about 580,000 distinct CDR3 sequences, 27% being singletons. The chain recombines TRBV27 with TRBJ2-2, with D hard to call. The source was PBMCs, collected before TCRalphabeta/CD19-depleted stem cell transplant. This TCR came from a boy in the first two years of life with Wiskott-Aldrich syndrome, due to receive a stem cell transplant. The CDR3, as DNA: TGTGCCAGCAGTTTGAGCCAGACCAACACCGGGGAGCTGTTTTTT. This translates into CASSLSQTNTGELFF.